This T cell receptor beta chain originates from a study of CD8 T cells in Susac syndrome. Random hexamers primed reverse transcription of about 0.45 to 1 ug RNA. Via MiXCR, TCRdb re-called the immunoSEQ multiplex PCR reads, giving one row per CDR3 protein. This sample carries approximately 120,000 distinct CDR3 sequences, about 90% of them seen once, and the ten largest clones take 0.12%. The CDR3 is 17 residues long. J was trimmed by 3 bases and V by 3 bases; bases with no gene match: 7. Per germline, CDR1 SGHRS and CDR2 YFSETQ. The rearrangement uses TRBV5-1 and TRBJ2-7; TRBD2 agrees at 15 bases. The sequence derives from a human donor in good health. Sequencing was carried out using CD8+ T cells from PBMCs. The CDR3 DNA reads TGCGCCAGCAGCTCGGGACTAGCGGGAGGAGGTCTCTACGAGCAGTACTTC. Translating it yields CASSSGLAGGGLYEQYF.